These T cell receptor beta chains were read from a single sample in a study of blood T cell repertoires in COVID-19. The repertoire was sequenced with immunoSEQ multiplex PCR; TCRdb's copy has only in-frame clones and lacks some. The sample includes fewer than 400,000 clones, about 90% seen only once; the top ten take less than 6.5%. Source material: PBMCs or T cells enriched from blood (not recorded which). The source of these receptors is a man aged 25 to 45 who had recovered from COVID-19. Both conserved end residues are part of each CDR3. Fields, in order: J gene, V gene, D gene, clone size, CDR3 DNA, CDR3 protein. D genes are given only for firm matches. Only part of the rows carry a size: once, few, many, or a class if the clone is expanded.

TRBJ2-7 TRBV30 NA NA TGTGCCTGGAGATACCCAGGGCTGTACGAGCAGTACTTC CAWRYPGLYEQYF
TRBJ2-3 TRBV10-3 TRBD2 NA TGTGCCATCGCACACCCCAGCGGGGCAAGTCAGAATACGCAGTATTTT CAIAHPSGASQNTQYF
TRBJ1-5 TRBV28 NA NA TGTGCCAGCAGTTTTCTAGGGGCAGTAAGCAATCAGCCCCAGCATTTT CASSFLGAVSNQPQHF
TRBJ2-3 TRBV5-6 NA NA TGTGCCAGCAGCTTGGGAGGGACTCCCCAGTGGGATACGCAGTATTTT CASSLGGTPQWDTQYF
TRBJ2-3 TRBV5-6 NA once TGTGCCAGCAGCTTGTATCTAGCTAACACAGATACGCAGTATTTT CASSLYLANTDTQYF
TRBJ1-2 TRBV27 TRBD1 NA TGTGCCAGCAGTCCTATCAGGGGGGAGGGCTACACCTTC CASSPIRGEGYTF
TRBJ2-7 TRBV5-1 TRBD1 NA TGCGCCAGCAGCTTGGGGGACAGGGGAGCATACGAGCAGTACTTC CASSLGDRGAYEQYF
TRBJ1-4 TRBV11-1 NA NA TGTGCCAGCAGCTTAGCGGGGCCGGATGAAAAACTGTTTTTT CASSLAGPDEKLFF
TRBJ2-5 TRBV3-1/TRBV3-2 TRBD2 NA TGTGCCAGCAGCCAAGAGACTAGCGGGTTTGAGACCCAGTACTTC CASSQETSGFETQYF
TRBJ1-1 TRBV19 NA NA TGTGCCAGTAGTATAGAGGGGGGGACGACTGAAGCTTTCTTT CASSIEGGTTEAFF
TRBJ2-5 TRBV7-9 NA NA TGTGCCAGCAGACTAGGGGGGGCTGAGACCCAGTACTTC CASRLGGAETQYF
TRBJ2-7 TRBV9 TRBD1 NA TGTGCCAGCAGCGTAGCCGGGACAGGGTTCAACGAGCAGTACTTC CASSVAGTGFNEQYF
TRBJ2-7 TRBV7-8 TRBD2 NA TGTGCCAGCAGCTTAGCGCGTCAAGGACTAGCGGGGTTCTCCTACGAGCAGTACTTC CASSLARQGLAGFSYEQYF
TRBJ1-5 TRBV27 TRBD1 NA TGTGCCAGCAGTCCATGGGGGACAGGCGTTGATCAGCCCCAGCATTTT CASSPWGTGVDQPQHF
TRBJ2-5 TRBV7-9 NA NA TGTGCCAGCACTAGCCAAGAGACCCAGTACTTC CASTSQETQYF
TRBJ1-3 TRBV15 NA NA TGTGCCACCAGCAGAGGGGGGGAGATCTCTGGAAACACCATATATTTT CATSRGGEISGNTIYF
TRBJ2-7 TRBV5-4 TRBD1 few TGTGCCAGCAGCTTTACAGGGGATTGGGACGAGCAGTACTTC CASSFTGDWDEQYF
TRBJ1-2 TRBV28 NA once TGTGCCAGCAGTTTATCAGGCCTCTATGGCTACACCTTC CASSLSGLYGYTF
TRBJ1-2 TRBV13 NA NA TGTGCCAGCAGCTTCGGTTCAGGGGTGGGGTATGGCTACACCTTC CASSFGSGVGYGYTF
TRBJ1-2 TRBV7-2 TRBD1 NA TGTGCCAGCAGCTTAGTTAACAGGGGGCACGACAATCATGGCTACACCTTC CASSLVNRGHDNHGYTF
TRBJ2-2 TRBV27 NA few TGTGCCAGCAGTTTTGAGGGTGCCGGGGAGCTGTTTTTT CASSFEGAGELFF
TRBJ1-1 TRBV2 NA NA TGTGCCAGCGGGCTCAAGTTGAACACTGAAGCTTTCTTT CASGLKLNTEAFF
TRBJ2-3 TRBV11-2 NA NA TGTGCCAGCAGCCTTCGGGTCCGTATGGATACGCAGTATTTT CASSLRVRMDTQYF
TRBJ1-2 TRBV28 TRBD1 NA TGTGCCAGCAGTTCCTTCGCCGGGACAGAACCCTATGGCTACACCTTC CASSSFAGTEPYGYTF
TRBJ2-7 TRBV7-9 NA NA TGTGCCAGCAGTCCCTTAGGTTCCAGGATGACAGGACGAAGCGAGCAGTACTTC CASSPLGSRMTGRSEQYF
TRBJ2-2 TRBV11-2 NA few TGTGCCAGCAGCTTTCCAACCGGGACACCTAACACCGGGGAGCTGTTTTTT CASSFPTGTPNTGELFF
TRBJ1-1 TRBV2 NA NA TGTGCCAGCAGTGACTGGGCAGGGTCTGAAGCTTTCTTT CASSDWAGSEAFF